What follows is one T cell receptor beta chain and its context. The antigen remains unidentified. Together with a sample-barcoded 5' primer, a J-beta primer mix was included in a second PCR lasting roughly 6 to 12 cycles. Using its own MiXCR run on the 5' RACE reads, TCRdb lists one record per CDR3 protein. The sample has more than 700,000 distinct CDR3 sequences, around 45% seen once. RNA extraction gave at least 5 micrograms of total RNA per sample. This CDR3 region has 12 residues. Germline V lookup: CDR1 SQVTM, CDR2 ANQGSEA. Trimming at V came to 4 bases and at J to 9 bases, leaving 4 bases not matched to a gene. These data belong to a study of blood T cells in healthy people across ages. Study-level results: Higher diversity, along with more naive CD4+ cells, distinguished long-lived donors from aged donors.

This TCR derives from a man at least 80 years old in good health. Sequenced: blood. The gene calls are TRBV29-1 and TRBJ2-1, with TRBD2 matching 9 bases. The CDR3 loop reads CSVGTSVLEQFF. In nucleotides, the CDR3 is TGCAGCGTTGGGACTAGCGTTCTTGAGCAGTTCTTC.